A selection of T cell receptor beta chains follows, all from one sample in a study of shared clonotypes between healthy human individuals. The protocol was immunoSEQ multiplex PCR, while the TCRdb copy is restricted to in-frame clones and leaves out a portion. The sample lists some 300,000 clones, roughly 70% occurring once. Sequencing input: memory CD4+ T cells sorted from blood. These receptor sequences come from a man aged 25-40 years in good health. Both conserved end residues are part of each CDR3. A D gene is named only where the DNA matches it firmly. Rows give clone size only sometimes, using once, few, many, or a class for an expanded clone.

CDR3: CAWRGQETQYF
DNA: TGTGCCTGGAGAGGACAGGAGACCCAGTACTTC
length: 11
V: TRBV30
J: TRBJ2-5
D: NA
size: few

CDR3: CASSALEGFSGNTIYF
DNA: TGTGCCAGCAGCGCCCTAGAGGGGTTCTCTGGAAACACCATATATTTT
length: 16
V: TRBV7-6
J: TRBJ1-3
D: NA
size: many

CDR3: CASKKTGAPYEQYF
DNA: TGCGCCAGCAAGAAGACAGGGGCACCCTACGAGCAGTACTTC
length: 14
V: TRBV5-1
J: TRBJ2-7
D: TRBD1
size: few

CDR3: CASSLETPGTEAFF
DNA: TGCGCCAGCAGCTTGGAAACCCCCGGCACTGAAGCTTTCTTT
length: 14
V: TRBV5-1
J: TRBJ1-1
D: NA
size: NA

CDR3: CASSLERGGGVQFF
DNA: TGCGCCAGCAGCTTGGAACGGGGTGGGGGAGTGCAGTTCTTC
length: 14
V: TRBV5-1
J: TRBJ2-1
D: NA
size: once

CDR3: CASSYDRGNSRNEKLFF
DNA: TGTGCCAGCAGTTATGACAGGGGCAACTCTAGGAATGAAAAACTGTTTTTT
length: 17
V: TRBV28
J: TRBJ1-4
D: TRBD1
size: NA

CDR3: CASSDRDFLSYEQYF
DNA: TGTGCCAGCTCGGACCGGGACTTCTTATCCTACGAGCAGTACTTC
length: 15
V: TRBV5-4
J: TRBJ2-7
D: NA
size: NA

CDR3: CASRAASGSYEQYF
DNA: TGTGCCAGCAGAGCCGCTAGCGGGAGTTACGAGCAGTACTTC
length: 14
V: TRBV6-4
J: TRBJ2-7
D: TRBD2
size: NA

CDR3: CASSRGDRVSLLVDEQYF
DNA: TGTGCCAGCAGTCGCGGGGACAGGGTTTCTTTGTTGGTCGACGAGCAGTACTTC
length: 18
V: TRBV27
J: TRBJ2-7
D: TRBD1
size: many

CDR3: CASSLAVTEQYF
DNA: TGTGCCAGCAGCTTAGCAGTGACCGAGCAGTACTTC
length: 12
V: TRBV11-2
J: TRBJ2-7
D: NA
size: NA

CDR3: CASSQGGTGQANYGYTF
DNA: TGTGCCAGCAGCCAAGGGGGCACAGGCCAAGCTAACTATGGCTACACCTTC
length: 17
V: TRBV4-2
J: TRBJ1-2
D: NA
size: NA

CDR3: CASSPTSGSREQFF
DNA: TGCGCCAGCAGCCCGACTAGCGGGAGTAGAGAGCAGTTCTTC
length: 14
V: TRBV5-1
J: TRBJ2-1
D: TRBD2
size: NA

CDR3: CASSVSGSWVYEQFF
DNA: TGTGCCAGCAGTGTTAGCGGGAGTTGGGTCTATGAGCAGTTCTTC
length: 15
V: TRBV2
J: TRBJ2-1
D: TRBD2
size: NA

CDR3: CASSAGSPDTQYF
DNA: TGTGCCAGCAGTGCGGGGTCGCCAGATACGCAGTATTTT
length: 13
V: TRBV6-1
J: TRBJ2-3
D: NA
size: NA

CDR3: CASSELGWETHEQFF
DNA: TGCGCCAGCAGTGAGCTAGGCTGGGAGACCCATGAGCAGTTCTTC
length: 15
V: TRBV10-2
J: TRBJ2-1
D: NA
size: NA

CDR3: CASSQDSASGSGVGYNEQFF
DNA: TGCGCCAGCAGCCAAGATTCGGCTAGCGGGAGCGGCGTTGGCTACAATGAGCAGTTCTTC
length: 20
V: TRBV4-3
J: TRBJ2-1
D: TRBD2
size: NA

CDR3: CASSEVRDSYYNEQFF
DNA: TGTGCCAGCAGTGAAGTGCGGGACAGCTACTACAATGAGCAGTTCTTC
length: 16
V: TRBV2
J: TRBJ2-1
D: NA
size: NA

CDR3: CASSPPGDTEAFF
DNA: TGTGCCAGCAGCCCACCCGGGGACACTGAAGCTTTCTTT
length: 13
V: TRBV7-9
J: TRBJ1-1
D: NA
size: NA

CDR3: CACTPRFGVDEQYF
DNA: TGTGCCTGCACTCCTCGCTTTGGGGTCGACGAGCAGTACTTC
length: 14
V: TRBV30
J: TRBJ2-7
D: NA
size: NA

CDR3: CASSLVRGTDTQYF
DNA: TGTGCCAGCAGCTTAGTTCGGGGGACAGATACGCAGTATTTT
length: 14
V: TRBV7-9
J: TRBJ2-3
D: NA
size: NA

CDR3: CASSTLRTAYGYTF
DNA: TGTGCCAGCAGCACCCTCCGCACGGCCTATGGCTACACCTTC
length: 14
V: TRBV7-8
J: TRBJ1-2
D: NA
size: once

CDR3: CASSLRLAGVNEQFF
DNA: TGTGCCAGCAGCTTGCGACTAGCGGGAGTTAATGAGCAGTTCTTC
length: 15
V: TRBV13
J: TRBJ2-1
D: TRBD2
size: NA

CDR3: CASSGGLAGGPPETQYF
DNA: TGCGCCAGCAGCGGGGGACTAGCGGGAGGGCCCCCAGAGACCCAGTACTTC
length: 17
V: TRBV5-1
J: TRBJ2-5
D: TRBD2
size: NA

CDR3: CASSKRWDGPYEQYF
DNA: TGTGCCAGCAGCAAAAGGTGGGACGGCCCCTACGAGCAGTACTTC
length: 15
V: TRBV21-1
J: TRBJ2-7
D: NA
size: once

CDR3: CASSKRQGDSDTQYF
DNA: TGTGCCAGCAGCAAGAGACAGGGGGATTCAGATACGCAGTATTTT
length: 15
V: TRBV9
J: TRBJ2-3
D: TRBD1
size: NA

CDR3: CASSLSRLDRNYGYTF
DNA: TGTGCCAGCAGTTTATCTCGCCTCGACAGGAACTATGGCTACACCTTC
length: 16
V: TRBV27
J: TRBJ1-2
D: NA
size: NA

CDR3: CASGGMGSYNSPLHF
DNA: TGTGCCAGCGGAGGGATGGGCTCCTATAATTCACCCCTCCACTTT
length: 15
V: TRBV25-1
J: TRBJ1-6
D: NA
size: NA

CDR3: CASRPAGLAGGPLGGETQYF
DNA: TGTGCCAGCAGGCCAGCGGGACTAGCGGGAGGGCCTCTTGGTGGAGAGACCCAGTACTTC
length: 20
V: TRBV28
J: TRBJ2-5
D: TRBD2
size: few

CDR3: CASSAGTSLDEQYF
DNA: TGCGCCAGCAGTGCTGGGACTAGCCTTGACGAGCAGTACTTC
length: 14
V: TRBV10-1
J: TRBJ2-7
D: TRBD2
size: NA

CDR3: CALGARFYGYTF
DNA: TGTGCCCTCGGAGCCCGTTTCTATGGCTACACCTTC
length: 12
V: TRBV2
J: TRBJ1-2
D: NA
size: NA

CDR3: CSVAGRGETQYF
DNA: TGCAGCGTTGCGGGGAGGGGTGAGACCCAGTACTTC
length: 12
V: TRBV29-1
J: TRBJ2-5
D: TRBD2
size: NA

CDR3: CASSIALTGGYGYTF
DNA: TGTGCCAGTAGTATAGCCTTAACAGGGGGCTATGGCTACACCTTC
length: 15
V: TRBV19
J: TRBJ1-2
D: TRBD1
size: NA

CDR3: CASSPGTGGRQPQHF
DNA: TGTGCCAGCAGTCCCGGGACAGGGGGCCGGCAGCCCCAGCATTTT
length: 15
V: TRBV27
J: TRBJ1-5
D: TRBD1
size: NA

CDR3: CASREQGFNTEAFF
DNA: TGTGCCAGCAGAGAACAGGGCTTTAACACTGAAGCTTTCTTT
length: 14
V: TRBV7-2
J: TRBJ1-1
D: NA
size: few

CDR3: CASSSRDFLQYF
DNA: TGTGCCAGCTCATCAAGGGACTTTCTCCAGTACTTC
length: 12
V: TRBV18
J: TRBJ2-5
D: NA
size: few

CDR3: CASSVAYPGTDTQYF
DNA: TGTGCCAGCAGCGTAGCTTATCCGGGCACAGATACGCAGTATTTT
length: 15
V: TRBV9
J: TRBJ2-3
D: NA
size: few

CDR3: CASSLGQGGYEQYF
DNA: TGTGCTAGCAGCCTCGGACAGGGGGGCTACGAGCAGTACTTC
length: 14
V: TRBV7-7
J: TRBJ2-7
D: TRBD1
size: few

CDR3: CASSLRGMDSYEQYF
DNA: TGTGCCAGCAGCTTACGAGGCATGGACTCCTACGAGCAGTACTTC
length: 15
V: TRBV7-2
J: TRBJ2-7
D: NA
size: NA

CDR3: CASSRKGLGTYEQYF
DNA: TGTGCCAGCAGTCGTAAGGGTTTAGGAACCTACGAGCAGTACTTC
length: 15
V: TRBV27
J: TRBJ2-7
D: NA
size: medium-sized

CDR3: CASSPVGAHSGNTIYF
DNA: TGTGCCAGCTCACCGGTTGGGGCGCACTCTGGAAACACCATATATTTT
length: 16
V: TRBV18
J: TRBJ1-3
D: NA
size: NA

CDR3: CASSLGGGLYLSYEQYF
DNA: TGTGCCAGCAGCTTAGGGGGCGGACTTTACCTCTCCTACGAGCAGTACTTC
length: 17
V: TRBV11-2
J: TRBJ2-7
D: NA
size: NA

CDR3: CASSLVVSSYYTGELFF
DNA: TGTGCCAGCAGCTTAGTGGTGTCCAGCTACTACACCGGGGAGCTGTTTTTT
length: 17
V: TRBV11-2
J: TRBJ2-2
D: NA
size: NA

CDR3: CASSRTGELNYEQYF
DNA: TGTGCCAGCAGTAGGACAGGGGAACTCAACTACGAGCAGTACTTC
length: 15
V: TRBV6-5
J: TRBJ2-7
D: TRBD1
size: NA

CDR3: CASSPRGTSYEQYF
DNA: TGTGCCAGCTCACCACGTGGGACCTCCTACGAGCAGTACTTC
length: 14
V: TRBV18
J: TRBJ2-7
D: NA
size: NA

CDR3: CASRITEQYF
DNA: TGTGCCAGCAGAATTACGGAGCAGTACTTC
length: 10
V: TRBV6-1
J: TRBJ2-7
D: NA
size: NA

CDR3: CASSLRSPGGDTQYF
DNA: TGTGCCAGCAGCTTACGTAGTCCCGGAGGGGATACGCAGTATTTT
length: 15
V: TRBV7-6
J: TRBJ2-3
D: NA
size: once

CDR3: CASSSGESRSQETQYF
DNA: TGTGCCAGCAGTTCTGGTGAATCCAGGTCACAAGAGACCCAGTACTTC
length: 16
V: TRBV28
J: TRBJ2-5
D: NA
size: few

CDR3: CASSLPANEKLFF
DNA: TGTGCCAGCAGCTTACCGGCCAATGAAAAACTGTTTTTT
length: 13
V: TRBV7-9
J: TRBJ1-4
D: NA
size: few

CDR3: CASSPRSGVYEQYF
DNA: TGTGCCAGCAGCCCCCGCTCGGGGGTATACGAGCAGTACTTC
length: 14
V: TRBV28
J: TRBJ2-7
D: NA
size: NA

CDR3: CASSATAQNTEAFF
DNA: TGTGCCAGCAGCGCGACAGCCCAGAACACTGAAGCTTTCTTT
length: 14
V: TRBV7-2
J: TRBJ1-1
D: NA
size: NA

CDR3: CASSPRQAFLNYGYTF
DNA: TGCGCCAGCAGCCCCCGACAGGCCTTTTTAAACTATGGCTACACCTTC
length: 16
V: TRBV5-1
J: TRBJ1-2
D: NA
size: once